The T cell receptor (beta chain) under discussion was sequenced for a study of blood T cell repertoires in COVID-19. Study as a whole: The origin of the acute and convalescent COVID-19 samples was the United States, Italy and Spain. T cells, B-cell-depleted T cells, or PBMCs supplied cDNA or gDNA.

This CDR3 is 14 amino acids long. Trimming removed 4 bases at V and 4 bases at J, with 14 bases between. Per germline, CDR1 LGHDT and CDR2 YNNKEL (reference sequence). The authors' processing: The assay estimated nucleated cells by amplifying reference gene primers. The assay was immunoSEQ multiplex PCR, and TCRdb's table has in-frame clones only and misses some. From that table come the V and J calls and clone size; the DNA was used to work out D and trimming. This repertoire shows under 250,000 clones, 70% to 90% found once; its top ten account for 0.55% to 0.75%. The chain uses TRBV3-1 (or the pseudogene TRBV3-2) and TRBJ2-7, with TRBD1 as a possible D gene (5 bases). The sequenced sample was peripheral blood. This TCR was recovered from a man aged 40-50 years with acute or convalescent COVID-19. Here the CDR3 reads CASSRKTGIYEQYF. The CDR3 DNA reads as TGTGCCAGCAGCCGAAAAACAGGAATATACGAGCAGTACTTC.